The present TCR beta chain was sequenced within a study of control samples from healthy donors and cancer patients. This table comes from immunoSEQ multiplex PCR, and its TCRdb copy is limited to in-frame clones, with some not included. The sample consists of about 95,000 clones, approximately 90% of them appearing once. CDR3 length: 16 amino acids. The receptor's source is a woman in her 70s in good health. This sequence joins TRBV7-5 and TRBJ1-2; the table's D call TRBD1 went unverified against the DNA. TRBV7-5 is a pseudogene locus. Input material: blood. The CDR3 DNA reads as TGTGCCAGAAGCATAGGGGACATCCTTGAGGACTATGGCTACACCTTC. It yields the protein CARSIGDILEDYGYTF.